The source of this T cell receptor beta chain is a study of blood T cells in healthy people across ages. Together with a sample-barcoded 5' primer, a J-beta primer mix was included in a second PCR lasting about 6 to 11 cycles. Through a template-switch adaptor with 12 random nucleotides, each cDNA molecule received a tag. TCRdb recomputed calls from the 5' RACE reads with MiXCR, one row per CDR3 protein. The data contain about 720,000 distinct CDR3 sequences, about 20% of them singletons. This clonotype was counted a few times. Its cognate antigen is unknown. Study findings and constraints: A conclusive naive versus antigen-experienced comparison was prevented by the unsorted PBMCs.

The germline V and J ends were trimmed by 3 bases and 0 bases, with 9 bases remaining between them. Germline CDR1 is SNHLY and CDR2 is FYNNEI. This CDR3 spans 14 amino acids. Sequencing used blood. The gene calls are TRBV2 and TRBJ2-7; no clear D. The clonotype was recovered from a man aged 65 to 85 in good health. The CDR3 loop reads CASSDGASSYEQYF. The CDR3 coding sequence is TGTGCCAGCAGTGACGGCGCGAGCTCCTACGAGCAGTACTTC.